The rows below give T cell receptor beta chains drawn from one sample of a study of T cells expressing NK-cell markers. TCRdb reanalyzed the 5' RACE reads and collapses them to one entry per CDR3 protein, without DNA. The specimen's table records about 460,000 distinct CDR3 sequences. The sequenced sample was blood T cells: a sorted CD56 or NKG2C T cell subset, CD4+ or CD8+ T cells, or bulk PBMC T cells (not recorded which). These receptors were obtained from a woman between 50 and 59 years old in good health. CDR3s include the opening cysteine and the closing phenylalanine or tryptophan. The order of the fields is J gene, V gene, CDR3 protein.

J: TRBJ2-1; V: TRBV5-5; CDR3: CASSLAPSFSSNEQFF
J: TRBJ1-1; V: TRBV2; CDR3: CARGTGRDTEAFF
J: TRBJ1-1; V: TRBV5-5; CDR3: CASSPSPVTEAFF
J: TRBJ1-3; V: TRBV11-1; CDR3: CASSALRVTSGNTIYF
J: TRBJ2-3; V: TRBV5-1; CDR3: CASSLEGAGGGFTDTQYF
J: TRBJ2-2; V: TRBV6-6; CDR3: CASSYVASRLAGPRGGELFF
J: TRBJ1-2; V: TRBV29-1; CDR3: CSDRNGQVSGYTF
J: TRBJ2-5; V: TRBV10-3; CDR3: CASRLGGGETQYF
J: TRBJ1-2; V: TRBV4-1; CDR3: CASSQDRGTYGYTF
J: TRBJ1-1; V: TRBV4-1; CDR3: CASSPLGAGVTEAFF
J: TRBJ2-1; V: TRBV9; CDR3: CASSPSWERGFYEQFF
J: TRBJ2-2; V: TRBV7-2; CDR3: CASSLTSGWNTGELFF
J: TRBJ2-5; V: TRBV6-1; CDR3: CASRGLAGDYQYF
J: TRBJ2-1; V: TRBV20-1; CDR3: CSAPKVEGSYNEQFF
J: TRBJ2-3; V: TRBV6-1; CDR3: CASIIDRTDTQYF
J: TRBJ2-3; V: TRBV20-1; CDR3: CSGGREDTQYF
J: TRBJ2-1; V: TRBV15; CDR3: CATSRDLSRMGEQFF
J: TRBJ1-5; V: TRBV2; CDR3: CASSEAEDFVGNQPQHF
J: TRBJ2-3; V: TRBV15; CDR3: CATSRSRLAGEVTDTQYF
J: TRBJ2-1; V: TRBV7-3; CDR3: CASSAALSYNEQFF
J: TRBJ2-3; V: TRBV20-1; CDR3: CSKEPGGSDTQYF
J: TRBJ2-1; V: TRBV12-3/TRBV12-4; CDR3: CASSFFGLNEQFF
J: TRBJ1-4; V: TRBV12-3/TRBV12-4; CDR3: CASNPGQGSTNEKLFF
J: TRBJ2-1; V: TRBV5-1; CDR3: CASSFSGSRNEQFF
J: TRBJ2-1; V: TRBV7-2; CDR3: CASSLSGVRNEQFF
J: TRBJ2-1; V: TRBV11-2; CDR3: CASSHGLAGVGEQFF
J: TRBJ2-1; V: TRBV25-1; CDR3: CASSGSNEQFF
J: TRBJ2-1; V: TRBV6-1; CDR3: CASSEPGLNEQFF
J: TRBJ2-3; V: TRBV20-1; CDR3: CSATSGGTSGIWGTDTQYF